This TCR beta chain emerged from a study of cytotoxic CD8 clonotypes in ibrutinib-treated CLL. About the study: After median about 5.5 years, approximately 15 stayed in remission, about 12 progressed; responses roughly 24 partial, 2 complete.

Only in-frame clones appear in the TCRdb table, and some are missing; sequencing was by immunoSEQ multiplex PCR. The sample has about 14,000 clones; roughly two thirds are singletons. This clone was recorded a few times. CDR3 length: 15 amino acids. The germline CDR1 and CDR2 sequences are LNHDA and SQIVND (reference sequence). V lost 4 bases and J lost 5; bases outside the gene matches: 8. J is TRBJ2-1 and V is TRBV19; 7 positions match TRBD1. The clonotype was recovered from a human donor with chronic lymphocytic leukemia. Source: PBMCs, taken before ibrutinib treatment. The CDR3 DNA follows: TGTGCCAGTAGTACCGACAGGGCCTCAGACAATGAGCAGTTCTTC. Protein sequence: CASSTDRASDNEQFF.